Listed below are T cell receptor beta chains from one sample, sequenced in a study of shared clonotypes between healthy human individuals. Libraries were prepared by immunoSEQ multiplex PCR; TCRdb keeps only in-frame clonotypes and omits some of them. Here the sample spans approximately 2,200,000 clones, just over 90% being singletons. Sequenced: naive CD8+ T cells from PBMCs. These TCRs come from a young man in good health. Some clones in this sample may be carry-over from other donors' samples. CDR3s include the opening cysteine and the closing phenylalanine or tryptophan. D genes are given only for firm matches. Some rows mark clone size as missing; the rest say once, few, many or name a class of expanded clone.

>TRBD2|TRBJ2-1|-|TRBV7-3
CASSLLAGGHNEQFF
TGTGCCAGCAGCTTACTAGCGGGAGGACACAATGAGCAGTTCTTC
>-|TRBJ1-2|-|TRBV19
CASSISTANYGYTF
TGTGCCAGTAGTATCTCGACAGCTAACTATGGCTACACCTTC
>-|TRBJ2-7|-|TRBV27
CASSLSAIHEQYF
TGTGCCAGCAGTTTATCAGCGATTCACGAGCAGTACTTC
>-|TRBJ2-5|-|TRBV7-8
CASSLASGAPRQETQYF
TGTGCCAGCAGCTTAGCCTCGGGGGCACCTAGACAAGAGACCCAGTACTTC
>-|TRBJ2-7|-|TRBV7-6
CASSTRKGGPGMHEQYF
TGTGCCAGCAGCACCCGGAAAGGTGGGCCGGGTATGCACGAGCAGTACTTC
>-|TRBJ2-7|-|TRBV14
CASSQDGDFRMNHEQYF
TGTGCCAGCAGCCAAGACGGGGACTTCAGGATGAACCACGAGCAGTACTTC
>-|TRBJ2-7|-|TRBV27
CASSPDPGSEQYF
TGTGCCAGCAGTCCGGACCCAGGATCCGAGCAGTACTTC
>TRBD1|TRBJ1-3|-|TRBV11-2
CASSSGGTVGPAGNTIYF
TGTGCCAGCAGCTCGGGCGGGACAGTTGGACCTGCTGGAAACACCATATATTTT
>-|TRBJ2-7|-|TRBV27
CASSLRQTYEQYF
TGTGCCAGCAGTCTTAGACAGACCTACGAGCAGTACTTC
>-|TRBJ1-1|-|TRBV7-6
CASSPTLGQGRANTEAFF
TGTGCCAGCAGCCCAACACTTGGTCAGGGAAGGGCGAACACTGAAGCTTTCTTT
>-|TRBJ1-3|once|TRBV27
CASSLYRSSGNTIYF
TGTGCCAGCAGTTTATACAGGAGCTCTGGAAACACCATATATTTT
>-|TRBJ2-4|-|TRBV10-3
CAISEWRENIQYF
TGTGCCATCAGTGAGTGGAGGGAAAACATTCAGTACTTC